The 2 T cell receptor beta chains below come from one sample, sequenced in a study of molecular identifiers for immune sequencing clone quantification. From the PCR reads, TCRdb called clonotypes with MiXCR, one entry per CDR3 protein. Among approximately 54,000 distinct CDR3 sequences, 25% were seen once, and the ten largest hold 1.9%. The sequenced sample consisted of naive CD8+ T cells from blood, with Jurkat cell RNA spiked in. Described subset: FACS-sorted CD8+CD4-CCR7+CD45RA+ naive T cells. These TCRs come from a human donor in good health. Some libraries in this study had Jurkat cell RNA spiked in.

This clonotype was observed many times. J is TRBJ2-2 and V is TRBV4-1, with 10 positions matching TRBD1. With 1 base clipped from V and 5 bases from J, the junction kept 4 bases outside the gene matches. The CDR3 is 16 amino acids. Germline CDR1 and CDR2: MGHRA and YSYEKL. CDR3 sequence reads: CASSQGQGAGTGELFF. DNA of the CDR3: TGCGCCAGCAGCCAAGGACAGGGGGCTGGGACCGGGGAGCTGTTTTTT.

As concerns this clonotype: Just one base apart from a much larger clone, this may be a read error. The chain combines TRBV5-6 with TRBJ2-7; D is ambiguous. This CDR3 has 13 residues. The germline CDR1 and CDR2 sequences are SGHDT and YYEEEE. The CDR3 DNA sequence: TGTGCCAGCAGCTGGGCGGCCTCCTACGAGCGGTACTTC. Encoded protein: CASSWAASYERYF.